Shown below are 20 T cell receptor beta chains from a single sample sequenced in a study of CD8+CD57+ T cells in acquired aplastic anemia. TCR beta VDJ and CDR3 were profiled, and genomic DNA was the template. TCRdb analysed the reads with MiXCR anew, one entry per CDR3 protein. Of 150,000 to 200,000 distinct CDR3 sequences in the sample, around 50% were seen once. In patients chosen for sequencing, flow cytometry had shown CD8+CD57+ cell expansion. Sequencing used sorted CD4+, CD8+, or CD8+CD57+ T cells (not recorded which) from PBMCs. The receptors originated from a human donor with aplastic anemia.

V and J are TRBV19 and TRBJ2-6; D remains ambiguous. The germline V gene encodes CDR1 LNHDA and CDR2 SQIVND (reference sequence). Deletions cut 7 bases from V and 0 bases from J, with 10 bases between. The CDR3 runs 15 residues. The CDR3 DNA reads TGTGCCAGTACCTATCTTTCCTCTGGGGCCAACGTCCTGACTTTC. Its translation: CASTYLSSGANVLTF.

This chain uses TRBV20-1 with TRBJ1-6; a weak D match, TRBD1 (6 bases). CDR3 length: 19 residues. V was pared by 5 bases and J by 3 bases, with 26 bases between. CDR1 DFQATT and CDR2 SNEGSKA come from the germline V gene (reference sequence). In DNA, the CDR3 is TGCAGTGCTTCTCGGACAGAGGAGGTCTTAGGGGTCTATAATTCACCCCTCCACTTT. It codes for CSASRTEEVLGVYNSPLHF.

The gene calls are TRBV15 and TRBJ1-2, with D possibly being TRBD1 (6 bases). Deletions cut 3 bases from V and 3 bases from J, with 11 bases between. Looked up from germline, CDR1 is LNHNV and CDR2 is YYDKDF (reference sequence). The length of the CDR3 is 14 residues. CDR3 in amino acids: CATSSTGLHYGYTF. The CDR3 nucleotides read TGTGCCACCAGCAGCACAGGGCTCCACTATGGCTACACCTTC. Using reference TRBV15 and TRBJ1-2 for the parts outside the CDR3, the full variable domain is DAMVIQNPRYQVTQFGKPVTLSCSQTLNHNVMYWYQQKSSQAPKLLFHYYDKDFNNEADTPDNFQSRRPNTSFCFLDIRSPGLGDTAMYLCATSSTGLHYGYTFGSGTRLTVV.

The sample holds many counts of this clonotype. The genes are TRBV5-1 and TRBJ2-3; D is perhaps TRBD2 (5 bases). Trimming took off 1 base at V and 0 bases at J, with 12 bases between the two ends. In germline, CDR1 is SGHRS, CDR2 YFSETQ. This CDR3 is built from 16 residues. The CDR3 reads CASSLLPGSSTDTQYF. In DNA form, the CDR3 reads TGCGCCAGCAGCTTGCTTCCGGGATCTAGCACAGATACGCAGTATTTT.

This clonotype has a count of ten or more. This chain links TRBV27 with TRBJ1-2; D not certain. CDR3 size: 13 residues. V lost 2 bases and J 4 bases, leaving 8 bases between the germline ends. The germline V gene encodes CDR1 MNHEY and CDR2 SMNVEV (reference sequence). CDR3 protein: CASSLKGPYGYTF. CDR3 bases: TGTGCCAGCAGTTTAAAAGGGCCCTATGGCTACACCTTC.

The chain has TRBV7-9 and TRBJ2-2; 7 nucleotides agree with TRBD2. The CDR3 has 14 amino acids. Losses at the gene ends were 8 bases for V and 6 bases for J; bases not matched to a gene: 9. Germline lookup yields CDR1 SEHNR and CDR2 FQNEAQ (reference sequence). DNA for the CDR3: TGTGCCAGCTTGGATAGCGGGCCTCCCGGGGAGCTGTTTTTT. It is translated as CASLDSGPPGELFF.

J is TRBJ2-7 and V is TRBV28; possibly TRBD2 for D (5 bases). The germline V gene has CDR1 MDHEN and CDR2 SYDVKM. Deletions cut 5 bases from V and 5 bases from J, with 13 bases between. This CDR3 region has 13 residues. The CDR3: CASSVPGLNEQYF. CDR3 nucleotide sequence: TGTGCCAGCAGTGTACCGGGGTTGAACGAGCAGTACTTC. The full variable domain, rest sourced from reference TRBV28 and TRBJ2-7, is DVKVTQSSRYLVKRTGEKVFLECVQDMDHENMFWYRQDPGLGLRLIYFSYDVKMKEKGDIPEGYSVSREKKERFSLILESASTNQTSMYLCASSVPGLNEQYFGPGTRLTVT.

This chain connects TRBV7-8 to TRBJ2-2; a possible D gene is TRBD1 (6 bases). V dropped 1 base and J dropped 7 bases, with 19 bases sitting between them. This CDR3 spans 17 amino acids. Germline V gene data show CDR1 as SGHVS and CDR2 as FQNEAQ. In DNA form, the CDR3 reads TGTGCCAGCAGCTTAGGCCCCCAACAGGGACGGGTCGGGGAGCTGTTTTTT. It encodes CASSLGPQQGRVGELFF.

V is TRBV28 and J is TRBJ2-7; D possibly corresponds to TRBD1 (6 bases). This CDR3 comprises 16 residues. V lost 6 bases and J lost 0, with 18 bases in between. Looked up from germline, CDR1 is MDHEN and CDR2 is SYDVKM. In DNA form, the CDR3 reads TGTGCCAGCAGCCCCCCGGACAGCCGAGTCTCCTACGAGCAGTACTTC. Translating it yields CASSPPDSRVSYEQYF.

Turning to this clonotype: The junction and the germline gene differ at one end; a read error may be behind it. Written as DNA, the CDR3 is TGTGCCAGCATAGGGCTAGCGGCGAGCAATGAGCAGCTCTTC. This translates into CASIGLAASNEQLF. The chain couples TRBV6-1 to TRBJ2-1, with TRBD2 matching 7 bases. This CDR3 has 14 residues. Germline CDR1 and CDR2: MNHNS and SASEGT.

V usage is TRBV10-2 and J usage is TRBJ1-5; no reliable D call. Per germline, CDR1 WSHSY and CDR2 SAAADI. V dropped 3 bases and J dropped 4 bases, with 10 bases sitting between them. CDR3 length: 14 residues. In nucleotides, the CDR3 is TGCGCCAGCAGTGAAGGACGGGGAAATCAGCCCCAGCATTTT. Protein sequence: CASSEGRGNQPQHF.

This clonotype has just a few counts. This chain joins TRBV29-1 and TRBJ1-2; D is possibly TRBD1 (5 bases). V dropped 6 bases and J dropped 2 bases, with 22 bases sitting between them. This CDR3 has 16 amino acids. Germline V gene sequence: CDR1 SQVTM, CDR2 ANQGSEA. The CDR3 reads CSVRRGDYRGNYGYTF. CDR3 coding DNA: TGCAGCGTCCGGAGAGGGGATTACCGGGGGAACTATGGCTACACCTTC.

In its sample, this clonotype was seen many times. V and J are TRBV7-2 and TRBJ2-1; maybe TRBD1 (6 bases). V was trimmed by 2 bases and J by 6 bases, leaving 14 bases between them. CDR1 and CDR2 (germline): SGHTA, FQGNSA. The CDR3 has 15 amino acids. This CDR3 is CASSLRSPGVNEQFF. CDR3 in DNA: TGTGCCAGCAGCTTAAGGAGTCCAGGGGTCAATGAGCAGTTCTTC.

As for this clonotype: A read error may explain this, as a much larger clone is one base away. The CDR3 bases are TGTGCCAGCAGCCGTTCAAACTATGGCTGCACCTTC. Its translation: CASSRSNYGCTF. J is TRBJ1-2 and V is TRBV11-1, with D uncertain. Germline lookup yields CDR1 SGHAT and CDR2 FQDESV (reference sequence). The CDR3 runs to 12 residues. The complete variable domain, with remaining parts taken from reference TRBV11-1 and TRBJ1-2, reads EAEVAQSPRYKITEKSQAVAFWCDPISGHATLYWYRQILGQGPELLVQFQDESVVDDSQLPKDRFSAERLKGVDSTLKIQPAELGDSAMYLCASSRSNYGCTFGSGTRLTVV.

Ten or more counts support this clonotype. J is TRBJ1-1 and V is TRBV20-1; no definite D call. Germline CDR1 reads DFQATT; CDR2 reads SNEGSKA (reference sequence). V was cut by 0 bases and J by 0 bases, with 8 bases left in between. The CDR3 runs to 14 residues. This CDR3 reads CSARDYDLNTEAFF. As DNA, the CDR3 is TGCAGTGCTAGAGATTACGACCTGAACACTGAAGCTTTCTTT.

V is TRBV5-1 and J is TRBJ2-1, with 11 nucleotides matching TRBD2. J was trimmed by 6 bases and V by 5 bases; bases with no gene match: 4. This CDR3 has 14 residues. Per germline, CDR1 SGHRS and CDR2 YFSETQ. CDR3 in amino acids: CASRSTSGINEQFF. CDR3 coding DNA: TGCGCCAGCAGGTCGACTAGCGGGATCAATGAGCAGTTCTTC.

In this sample, this clonotype turned up many times. The chain uses TRBV20-1 and TRBJ1-6; no firm D call. The germline gives CDR1 DFQATT, CDR2 SNEGSKA (reference sequence). Trimming cost V 4 bases and J 0 bases, with 13 bases left between them. This CDR3 has 16 amino acids. In nucleotides, the CDR3 is TGCAGTGCTACCCCGGGGTCTAGCTCCTATAATTCACCCCTCCACTTT. It encodes CSATPGSSSYNSPLHF.

In its sample, this clonotype was seen a few times. The CDR3 region has the DNA TGTGCCAGCTCCCGCTCGGGGTCTAGCGGCGAGCAGTACTTC. The encoded protein is CASSRSGSSGEQYF. This sequence joins TRBV18 and TRBJ2-7; 7 nucleotides agree with TRBD2. Germline values: CDR1 KGHSH, CDR2 LQKENI. CDR3 size: 14 residues. Losses at the gene ends were 6 bases for V and 6 bases for J; bases not matched to a gene: 11.

The chain recombines TRBV20-1 with TRBJ1-2, with D hard to call. The CDR3 contains 13 residues. Trimming stripped 0 bases from V and 1 base from J, with 6 bases between. Germline V gives CDR1 DFQATT, CDR2 SNEGSKA (reference sequence). CDR3 coding DNA: TGCAGTGCTAGAGAAGCAGATAACTATGGCTACACCTTC. The encoded protein is CSAREADNYGYTF.

This clonotype was observed once. CDR3 in DNA: TGTGCCAGTAGTAGCAATCAGGGGCCCGAGCAGTTCTTC. It yields the protein CASSSNQGPEQFF. This rearrangement joins TRBV19 to TRBJ2-1; a weak D match, TRBD1 (6 bases). The CDR3 runs to 13 residues. Germline loops: CDR1 LNHDA, CDR2 SQIVND (reference sequence). Between the trimmed V and J ends, which lost 4 bases and 10 bases, there was a span of 14 bases.